This passage covers 10 T cell receptor beta chains from one sample sequenced in a study of regulatory T cells in long-lasting Graves disease. Assembly of TCR beta libraries relied on iRepertoire HTBI primers together with Arm-PCR of CDR3 regions. TCRdb reprocessed the multiplex PCR reads via MiXCR and lists one record per CDR3 protein. The sample records some 440,000 distinct CDR3 sequences, around 21% being singletons. Time point specified: persistent/refractory GD, antithyroid drugs over 5 years with positive TRAb. The TCR library was prepared using RNA isolated from PBMCs. Material: peripheral blood mononuclear cells (PBMCs), obtained when the disease was refractory, from a patient treated with antithyroid drugs. These receptors were obtained from a female donor with Graves disease.

There are many counts of this clonotype. In nucleotides, the CDR3 is TGTGCCAGCAGACGGACAGCAACTAATGAAAAACTGTTTTTT. This encodes CASRRTATNEKLFF. The chain has TRBV6-1 and TRBJ1-4, with D perhaps TRBD1 (6 bases). This CDR3 has 14 amino acids. CDR1 and CDR2 from the germline V gene are MNHNS and SASEGT. V dropped 6 bases and J dropped 0 bases, with 8 bases sitting between them.

Points on this clonotype: This sequence may be a read error, since a much larger clone differs from it by one base. The chain has TRBV2 and TRBJ1-2; 7 positions match TRBD1. The trim removed 6 bases at V and 6 bases at J, leaving 10 bases unmatched. This CDR3 has 14 residues. From germline, CDR1 is SNHLY and CDR2 FYNNEI. CDR3 in DNA: TGTGCCAGCAGCTGGAGGGGGCCTGTCGATGGCTACACCTTC. It encodes CASSWRGPVDGYTF.

Many counts were recorded for this clonotype. V and J are TRBV2 and TRBJ2-5; 8 bases map to TRBD1. The CDR3 is 15 residues long. V shed 3 bases and J 7 bases; nucleotides not matched to a gene: 10. Germline lookup yields CDR1 SNHLY and CDR2 FYNNEI. The CDR3 coding sequence is TGTGCCAGCAGTGACGGTCAGGGGGCGCATGGGACCCAGTACTTC. Translation gives CASSDGQGAHGTQYF.

The chain couples TRBV20-1 to TRBJ2-3; TRBD2 matches at 12 bases. Looked up from germline, CDR1 is DFQATT and CDR2 is SNEGSKA (reference sequence). J was trimmed by 3 bases and V by 3 bases; bases with no gene match: 4. This CDR3 is built from 15 residues. The CDR3: CSASVLAGGTDTQYF. The CDR3 bases are TGCAGTGCTAGTGTACTAGCGGGAGGTACAGATACGCAGTATTTT.

The V gene is TRBV7-8, the J gene TRBJ2-2, with D possibly matching TRBD2 (6 bases). Germline values: CDR1 SGHVS, CDR2 FQNEAQ. The CDR3 loop spans 15 amino acids. Deletions cut 5 bases from V and 4 bases from J, with 14 bases between. The CDR3 here is CASSPIGRGTGELFF. The CDR3 DNA reads TGTGCCAGCAGCCCCATCGGGCGGGGCACCGGGGAGCTGTTTTTT.

The CDR3 sequence is CSARDGLQPQHF. CDR3 DNA: TGCAGTGCTAGAGATGGGCTTCAGCCCCAGCATTTT. This sequence joins TRBV20-1 and TRBJ1-5; no firm D call. The CDR3 length is 12 residues. The germline gives CDR1 DFQATT, CDR2 SNEGSKA (reference sequence). V shed 0 bases and J shed 6 bases, with 6 bases lying between them.

This chain uses TRBV6-1 with TRBJ2-4, with no clear D. CDR3 size: 14 residues. V was clipped by 3 bases and J by 0 bases, with 6 bases between them. Germline-derived CDR1 and CDR2 are MNHNS and SASEGT. The CDR3 reads CASSDWLAKNIQYF. CDR3 nucleotide sequence: TGTGCCAGCAGTGACTGGCTAGCCAAAAACATTCAGTACTTC.

The sample holds many counts of this clonotype. The chain combines TRBV11-2 with TRBJ2-2, with 7 bases that match TRBD2. J lost 6 bases, V lost 5 bases, and 12 bases had no gene match. The CDR3 spans 16 residues. CDR1 is SGHAT and CDR2 is FQNNGV in the germline V gene. The CDR3 sequence: CASSPLGGSRAGELFF. The CDR3 DNA reads as TGTGCCAGCAGCCCCCTGGGGGGGAGTAGGGCCGGGGAGCTGTTTTTT.

The J gene is TRBJ2-5, the V gene TRBV5-8; 8 nucleotides line up with TRBD2. Germline lookup yields CDR1 SGHTS and CDR2 YDEGEE. Trimming at V came to 2 bases and at J to 3 bases, leaving 9 bases not matched to a gene. The CDR3 has 16 residues. The CDR3, as DNA: TGTGCCAGCAGCTTTGGCCTAGCGGGCAAAGAAGAGACCCAGTACTTC. Protein product: CASSFGLAGKEETQYF.

This clonotype was detected only a few times. The rearrangement joins TRBV27 to TRBJ2-7; the D is unclear. The CDR3 spans 13 residues. Germline CDR1 and CDR2: MNHEY and SMNVEV (reference sequence). Trimming removed 6 bases at V and 2 bases at J, with 11 bases between. The CDR3, as DNA: TGTGCCAGCAGCCCAGAGTGGACCTACGAGCAGTACTTC. Its protein product is CASSPEWTYEQYF.